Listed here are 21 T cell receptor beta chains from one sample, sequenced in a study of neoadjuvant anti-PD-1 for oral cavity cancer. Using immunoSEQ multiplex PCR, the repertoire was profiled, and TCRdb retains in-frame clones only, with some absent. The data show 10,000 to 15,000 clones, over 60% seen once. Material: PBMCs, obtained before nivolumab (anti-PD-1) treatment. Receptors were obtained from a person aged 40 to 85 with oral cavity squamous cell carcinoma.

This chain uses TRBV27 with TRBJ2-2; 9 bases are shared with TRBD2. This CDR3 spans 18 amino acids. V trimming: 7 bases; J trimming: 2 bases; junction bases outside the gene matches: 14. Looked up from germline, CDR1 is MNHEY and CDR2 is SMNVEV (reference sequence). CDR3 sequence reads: CASTTFSHLAGNTGELFF. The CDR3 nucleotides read TGTGCCAGCACCACTTTCTCCCATCTAGCGGGAAACACCGGGGAGCTGTTTTTT.

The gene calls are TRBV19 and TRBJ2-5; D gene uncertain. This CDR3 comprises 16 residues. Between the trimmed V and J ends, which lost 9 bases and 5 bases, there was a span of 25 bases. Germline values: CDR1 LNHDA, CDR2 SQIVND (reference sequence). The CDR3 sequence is CARNPSPHSWVETQYF. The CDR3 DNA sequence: TGTGCCAGGAATCCCTCTCCCCATAGCTGGGTGGAGACCCAGTACTTC.

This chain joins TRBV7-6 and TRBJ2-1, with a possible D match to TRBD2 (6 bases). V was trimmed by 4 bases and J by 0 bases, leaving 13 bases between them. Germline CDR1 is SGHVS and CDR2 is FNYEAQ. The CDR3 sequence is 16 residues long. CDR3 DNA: TGTGCCAGCAGCTCGATGGGGGGAAGCTCCTACAATGAGCAGTTCTTC. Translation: CASSSMGGSSYNEQFF.

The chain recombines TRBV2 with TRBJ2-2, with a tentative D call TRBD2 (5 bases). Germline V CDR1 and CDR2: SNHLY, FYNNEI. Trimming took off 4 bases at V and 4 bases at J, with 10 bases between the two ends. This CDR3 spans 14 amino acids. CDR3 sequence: CASSVRGSTGELFF. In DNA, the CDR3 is TGTGCCAGCAGTGTTCGGGGAAGCACCGGGGAGCTGTTTTTT. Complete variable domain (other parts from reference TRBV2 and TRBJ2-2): EPEVTQTPSHQVTQMGQEVILRCVPISNHLYFYWYRQILGQKVEFLVSFYNNEISEKSEIFDDQFSVERPDGSNFTLKIRSTKLEDSAMYFCASSVRGSTGELFFGEGSRLTVL.

CDR3 DNA: TGTGCCAGCAGTTACCCCGGACAGGGGCAATACGAGCAGTACTTC. It yields the protein CASSYPGQGQYEQYF. V gene TRBV6-6 combines with J gene TRBJ2-7; 9 bases are shared with TRBD1. Germline CDR1 MNHNY, CDR2 SVGAGI (reference sequence). The CDR3 totals 15 residues. With V trimmed by 2 bases and J by 4 bases, 6 bases remained unmatched.

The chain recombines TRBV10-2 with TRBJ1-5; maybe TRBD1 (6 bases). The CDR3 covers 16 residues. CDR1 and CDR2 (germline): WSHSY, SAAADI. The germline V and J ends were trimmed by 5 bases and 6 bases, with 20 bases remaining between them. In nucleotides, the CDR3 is TGCGCCAGCAGTCTCCAAGACAGGCGGGGCGCTCAGCCCCAGCATTTT. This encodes CASSLQDRRGAQPQHF.

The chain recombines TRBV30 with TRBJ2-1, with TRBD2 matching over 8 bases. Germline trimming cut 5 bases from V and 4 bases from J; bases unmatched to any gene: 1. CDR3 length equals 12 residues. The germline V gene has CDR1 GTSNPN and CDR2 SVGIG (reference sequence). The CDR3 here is CAWLAGYNEQFF. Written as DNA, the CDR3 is TGTGCCTGGTTAGCGGGATACAATGAGCAGTTCTTC.

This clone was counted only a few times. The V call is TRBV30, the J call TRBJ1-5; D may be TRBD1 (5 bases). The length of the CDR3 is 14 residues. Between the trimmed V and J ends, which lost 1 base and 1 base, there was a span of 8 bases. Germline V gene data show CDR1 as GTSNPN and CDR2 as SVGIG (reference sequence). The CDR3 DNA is TGTGCCTGGAGTGAAGGGGTAAGCAATCAGCCCCAGCATTTT. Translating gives CAWSEGVSNQPQHF. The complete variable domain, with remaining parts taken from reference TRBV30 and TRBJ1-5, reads SQTIHQWPATLVQPVGSPLSLECTVEGTSNPNLYWYRQAAGRGLQLLFYSVGIGQISSEVPQNLSASRPQDRQFILSSKKLLLSDSGFYLCAWSEGVSNQPQHFGDGTRLSIL.

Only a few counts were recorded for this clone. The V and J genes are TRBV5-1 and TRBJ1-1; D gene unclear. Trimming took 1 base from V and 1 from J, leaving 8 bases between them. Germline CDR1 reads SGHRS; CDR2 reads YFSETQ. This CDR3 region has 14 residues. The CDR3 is CASSLKNPNTEAFF. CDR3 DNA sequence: TGCGCCAGCAGCTTGAAGAACCCGAACACTGAAGCTTTCTTT.

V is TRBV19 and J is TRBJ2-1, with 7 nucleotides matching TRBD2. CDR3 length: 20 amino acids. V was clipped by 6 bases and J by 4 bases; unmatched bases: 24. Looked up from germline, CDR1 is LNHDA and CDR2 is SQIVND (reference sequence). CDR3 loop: CASSTTKGRSQRGRYNEQFF. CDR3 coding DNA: TGTGCCAGTAGCACTACAAAGGGACGGAGTCAGCGGGGAAGATACAATGAGCAGTTCTTC.

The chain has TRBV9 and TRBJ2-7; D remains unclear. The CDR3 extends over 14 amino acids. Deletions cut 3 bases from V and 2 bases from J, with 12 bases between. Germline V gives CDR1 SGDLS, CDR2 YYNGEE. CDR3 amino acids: CASSENLGTYEQYF. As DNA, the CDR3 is TGTGCCAGCAGCGAAAATCTAGGGACCTACGAGCAGTACTTC.

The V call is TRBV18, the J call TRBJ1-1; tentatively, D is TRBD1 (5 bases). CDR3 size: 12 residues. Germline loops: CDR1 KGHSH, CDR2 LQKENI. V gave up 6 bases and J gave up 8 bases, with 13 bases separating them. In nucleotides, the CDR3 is TGTGCCAGCTCCCTCGACAGAATAGAAGCTTTCTTT. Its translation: CASSLDRIEAFF.

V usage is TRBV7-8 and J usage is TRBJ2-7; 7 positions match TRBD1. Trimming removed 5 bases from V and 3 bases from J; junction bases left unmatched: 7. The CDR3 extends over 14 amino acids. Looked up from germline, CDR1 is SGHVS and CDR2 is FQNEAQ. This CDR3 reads CASSPWDSGYEQYF. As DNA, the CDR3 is TGTGCCAGCAGCCCCTGGGACAGCGGCTACGAGCAGTACTTC.

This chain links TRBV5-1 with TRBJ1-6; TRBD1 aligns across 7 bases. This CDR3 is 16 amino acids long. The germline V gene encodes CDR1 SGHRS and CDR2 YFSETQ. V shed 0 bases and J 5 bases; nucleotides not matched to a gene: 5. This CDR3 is CASSLAGQGDNSPLHF. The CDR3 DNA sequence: TGCGCCAGCAGCTTGGCCGGGCAGGGGGATAATTCACCCCTCCACTTT.

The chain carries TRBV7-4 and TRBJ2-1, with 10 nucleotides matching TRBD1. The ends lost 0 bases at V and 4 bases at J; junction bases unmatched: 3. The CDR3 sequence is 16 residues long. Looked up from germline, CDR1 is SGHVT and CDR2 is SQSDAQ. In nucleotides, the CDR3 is TGTGCCAGCAGCTTAGCGGGACAGGGGCGATACAATGAGCAGTTCTTC. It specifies CASSLAGQGRYNEQFF.

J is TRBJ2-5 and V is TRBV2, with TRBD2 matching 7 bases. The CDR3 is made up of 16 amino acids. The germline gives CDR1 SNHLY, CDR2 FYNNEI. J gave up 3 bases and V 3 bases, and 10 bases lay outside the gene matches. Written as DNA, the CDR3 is TGTGCCAGCAGTGAGGAGCTGGGCGGGGGAAAAGAGACCCAGTACTTC. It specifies CASSEELGGGKETQYF.

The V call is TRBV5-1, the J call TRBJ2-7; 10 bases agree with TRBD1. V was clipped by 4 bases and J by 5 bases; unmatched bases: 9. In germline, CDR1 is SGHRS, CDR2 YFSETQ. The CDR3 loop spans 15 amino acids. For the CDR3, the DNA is TGCGCCAGCAGCGCGGGACAGGGGTCTTCCGACGAGCAGTACTTC. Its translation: CASSAGQGSSDEQYF. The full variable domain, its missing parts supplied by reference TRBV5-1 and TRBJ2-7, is KAGVTQTPRYLIKTRGQQVTLSCSPISGHRSVSWYQQTPGQGLQFLFEYFSETQRNKGNFPGRFSGRQFSNSRSEMNVSTLELGDSALYLCASSAGQGSSDEQYFGPGTRLTVT.

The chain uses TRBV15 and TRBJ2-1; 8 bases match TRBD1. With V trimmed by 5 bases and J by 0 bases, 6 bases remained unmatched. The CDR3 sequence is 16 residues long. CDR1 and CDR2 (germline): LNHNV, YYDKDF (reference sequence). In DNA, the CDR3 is TGTGCCACCAGCTATGGGACAGGCAGCTCCTACAATGAGCAGTTCTTC. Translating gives CATSYGTGSSYNEQFF. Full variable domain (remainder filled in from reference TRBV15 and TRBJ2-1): DAMVIQNPRYQVTQFGKPVTLSCSQTLNHNVMYWYQQKSSQAPKLLFHYYDKDFNNEADTPDNFQSRRPNTSFCFLDIRSPGLGDTAMYLCATSYGTGSSYNEQFFGPGTRLTVL.

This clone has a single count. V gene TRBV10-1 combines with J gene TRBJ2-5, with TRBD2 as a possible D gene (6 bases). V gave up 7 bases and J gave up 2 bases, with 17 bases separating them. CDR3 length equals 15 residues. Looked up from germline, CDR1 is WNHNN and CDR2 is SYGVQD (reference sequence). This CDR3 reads CASTGSASGQETQYF. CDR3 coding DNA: TGCGCCAGCACCGGCTCGGCGAGCGGGCAAGAGACCCAGTACTTC.

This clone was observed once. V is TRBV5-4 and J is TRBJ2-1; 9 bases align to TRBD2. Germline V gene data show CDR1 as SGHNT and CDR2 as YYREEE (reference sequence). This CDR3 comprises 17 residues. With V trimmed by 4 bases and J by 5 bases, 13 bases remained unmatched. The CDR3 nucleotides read TGTGCCAGCAGCGCAGGCGGCTATAGCGGGGGTAACAATGAGCAGTTCTTC. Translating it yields CASSAGGYSGGNNEQFF.

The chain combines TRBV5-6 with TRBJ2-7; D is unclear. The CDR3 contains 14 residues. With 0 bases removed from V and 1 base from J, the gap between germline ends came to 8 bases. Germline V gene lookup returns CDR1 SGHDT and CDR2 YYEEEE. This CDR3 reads CASSLVGGSYEQYF. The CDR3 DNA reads TGTGCCAGCAGCTTGGTCGGCGGTTCCTACGAGCAGTACTTC. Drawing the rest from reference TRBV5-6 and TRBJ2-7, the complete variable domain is DAGVTQSPTHLIKTRGQQVTLRCSPKSGHDTVSWYQQALGQGPQFIFQYYEEEERQRGNFPDRFSGHQFPNYSSELNVNALLLGDSALYLCASSLVGGSYEQYFGPGTRLTVT.